This record covers a single TCR beta chain. The antigen is undetermined. The data are from a study of vaccination effects on CD4 cells after COVID-19. Investigators separated out CD4+ T cells once about 10 days of culture had passed. The CDR3 covers 14 residues. Germline values: CDR1 SQVTM, CDR2 ANQGSEA. V shed 3 bases and J shed 4 bases, with 12 bases lying between them. Libraries were prepared by immunoSEQ multiplex PCR; TCRdb keeps only in-frame clonotypes and omits some of them. The sample records around 41,000 clones, 82% being singletons. This chain connects TRBV29-1 to TRBJ2-2; D perhaps matches TRBD1 (6 bases). This receptor was taken from a human donor who received a COVID-19 vaccine. Sample: CD4+ T cells from PBMCs cultured without peptide, taken before COVID-19 vaccination. CDR3 sequence reads: CSVDEGVGTGELFF. Here the CDR3 DNA reads TGCAGCGTTGATGAGGGGGTGGGCACCGGGGAGCTGTTTTTT.